Listed here is a single TCR beta chain. Its cognate antigen is unknown. Both 60 Vbeta primers and 13 Jbeta primers went into the PCR. Generated by immunoSEQ multiplex PCR, the TCRdb table keeps only in-frame clones and is missing some. The top ten hold roughly 2.1% of the sample, which has under 200,000 clones, 60% to 85% seen once. This sample is part of a study of cytomegalovirus exposure and HLA in healthy donors. Overall study context: HLA-typed donors were the source of approximately 85 million unique TCRs held in an early data release.

Overall study results and limits: Within an earlier analysis, most TCR beta V segments proved productive either about 90% or about 30% of the time. The authors enumerated some 170 TCR beta chains as linked to cytomegalovirus. Later on, an analysis tied 15,000 to 20,000 TCR beta sequences to HLA alleles at 0.05 false discovery rate.

Germline loops: CDR1 LGHNA, CDR2 YSLEER. V was trimmed by 0 bases and J by 5 bases, leaving 19 bases between them. The CDR3 has 17 residues. The specimen sequenced was PBMCs. The receptor's source is a man aged 50 to 60 in good health and CMV-seropositive. The V call is TRBV4-3, the J call TRBJ1-2; D possibly corresponds to TRBD1 (5 bases). The CDR3, as DNA: TGCGCCAGCAGCCAAGATCGGGAGACAGAAGTACCTTATGGCTACACCTTC. Its protein product is CASSQDRETEVPYGYTF.